This TCR beta chain originates from a study of radiotherapy plus CTLA-4 blockade in lung cancer. Study details: 15% to 20% of enrolled patients responded objectively, and around 30% had disease control.

Method: immunoSEQ multiplex PCR; TCRdb's copy keeps in-frame clones and lacks some. This repertoire shows approximately 75,000 clones, around 80% found once; its top ten account for around 7%. The ends lost 3 bases at V and 5 bases at J; junction bases unmatched: 3. Germline V gene lookup returns CDR1 SGHRS and CDR2 YFSETQ. There are 14 residues in the CDR3. The source was peripheral blood, collected from a patient treated with radiotherapy plus ipilimumab. V gene TRBV5-1 combines with J gene TRBJ2-2, with 8 positions matching TRBD1. This receptor was taken from a human donor with non-small cell lung cancer who had a complete response to radiotherapy plus ipilimumab. The CDR3 region has the DNA TGCGCCAGCAGCTCACAGGGGGAGACCGGGGAGCTGTTTTTT. This encodes CASSSQGETGELFF.